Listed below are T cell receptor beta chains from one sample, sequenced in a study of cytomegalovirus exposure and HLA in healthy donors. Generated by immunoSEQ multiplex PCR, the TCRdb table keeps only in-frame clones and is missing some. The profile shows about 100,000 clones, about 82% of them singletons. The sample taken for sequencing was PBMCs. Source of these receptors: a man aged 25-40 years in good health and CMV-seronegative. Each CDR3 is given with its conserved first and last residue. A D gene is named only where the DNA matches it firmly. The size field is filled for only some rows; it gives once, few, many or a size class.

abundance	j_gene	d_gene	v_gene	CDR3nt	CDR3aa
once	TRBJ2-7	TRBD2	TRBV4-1	TGCGCCAGCAGCCAAGGGATAGCGGGGAGCTACGAGCAGTACTTC	CASSQGIAGSYEQYF
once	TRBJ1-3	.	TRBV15	TGTGCCACCAGCAGGGCGGACAGCGGAAACACCATATATTTT	CATSRADSGNTIYF
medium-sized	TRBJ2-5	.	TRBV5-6	TGTGCCAGCAGCCATTGGAGTTTTGTATGGGAGACCCAGTACTTC	CASSHWSFVWETQYF
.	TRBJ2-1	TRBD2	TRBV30	TGTGCCTGGAGTTCGGGACTAGCGGGATGGAATGAGCAGTTCTTC	CAWSSGLAGWNEQFF
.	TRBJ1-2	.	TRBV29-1	TGCAGCGTTTTCCAGGATGGCTACACCTTC	CSVFQDGYTF
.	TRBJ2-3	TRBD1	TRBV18	TGTGCCAGCTCACCCCCGACAGGGGGCTTGGATACGCAGTATTTT	CASSPPTGGLDTQYF
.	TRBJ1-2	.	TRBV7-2	TGTGCCAGCAGCTTTTCAAGGACCGCGGGGAGGCCCCATGGCTACACCTTC	CASSFSRTAGRPHGYTF
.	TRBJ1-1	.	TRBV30	TGTGCCTGGAGTGTCAGGCAGAACACTGAAGCTTTCTTT	CAWSVRQNTEAFF
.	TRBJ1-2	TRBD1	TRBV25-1	TGTGCAACTAGAGCTGGGACAGGGACCCGAATCCCATATGGCTACACCTTC	CATRAGTGTRIPYGYTF
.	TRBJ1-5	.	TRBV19	TGTGCCAGTAGAGGGGTTTATAGCAATCAGCCCCAGCATTTT	CASRGVYSNQPQHF
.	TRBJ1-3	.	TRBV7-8	TGTGCCAGCACTTGGGGGGGTCGGGACACCATATATTTT	CASTWGGRDTIYF
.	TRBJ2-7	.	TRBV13	TGTGCCAGCAGCTTATCAAGGCGGGGCGAGCAGTACTTC	CASSLSRRGEQYF
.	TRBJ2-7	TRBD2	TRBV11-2	TGTGCCAGCCGCGGGGGATACGAGCAGTACTTC	CASRGGYEQYF
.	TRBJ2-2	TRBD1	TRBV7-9	TGTGCCAGCAGCTCGGGACAGTACACCGGGGAGCTGTTTTTT	CASSSGQYTGELFF
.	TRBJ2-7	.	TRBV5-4	TGTGCCAGCAGCTTTGGGGGCAGCGGGGTTTCCTACGAGCAGTACTTC	CASSFGGSGVSYEQYF
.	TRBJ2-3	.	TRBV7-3	TGTGCCAGCAGCACCCGAGAGGCAGATACGCAGTATTTT	CASSTREADTQYF
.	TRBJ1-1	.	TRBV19	TGTGCCAGTACCTTGACCCGGGGGACTGAAGCTTTCTTT	CASTLTRGTEAFF
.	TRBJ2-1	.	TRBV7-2	TGTGCCAGCAGCATACAGGGATTGGAGCAGTTCTTC	CASSIQGLEQFF
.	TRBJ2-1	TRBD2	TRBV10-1	TGCGCCAGCAGTGAGTCGAAATTGCCTAGCGGGCCCCACAATGAGCAGTTCTTC	CASSESKLPSGPHNEQFF
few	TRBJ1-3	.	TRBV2	TGTGCCAGCGGGCAGTACACCATATATTTT	CASGQYTIYF
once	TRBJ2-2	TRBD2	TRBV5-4	TGTGCCAGCAGTAAGCGGGAGTGGGTCCCCGGGGAGCTGTTTTTT	CASSKREWVPGELFF
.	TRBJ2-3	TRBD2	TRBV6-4	TGTGCCAGCAGTGTGTCAGCGGGGGGTCTCAATACGCAGTATTTT	CASSVSAGGLNTQYF
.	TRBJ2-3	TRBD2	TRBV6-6	TGTGCCAGCAGTACTCGACTAGCGGGGGGGCCAGATACGCAGTATTTT	CASSTRLAGGPDTQYF
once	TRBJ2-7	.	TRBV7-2	TGTGCCAGCGAGGGTAGCTCCTACGAGCAGTACTTC	CASEGSSYEQYF
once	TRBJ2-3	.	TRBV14	TGTGCCAGCAGCCAAGATGCACCGGCAGGGGCGAATACGCAGTATTTT	CASSQDAPAGANTQYF
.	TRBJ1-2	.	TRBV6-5	TGTGCCAGCAGTTACGGGGCATCGAACTTCTATGGCTACACCTTC	CASSYGASNFYGYTF
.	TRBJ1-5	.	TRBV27	TGTGCCAGCAGTCCAGTTGGGAAAGGGGATCAGCCCCAGCATTTT	CASSPVGKGDQPQHF
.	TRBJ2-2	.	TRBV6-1	TGTGCCACCTCCGCGGGACGGAACACCGGGGAGCTGTTTTTT	CATSAGRNTGELFF